These 14 T cell receptor beta chains were sequenced from one sample in a study of beta chain features in type 1 diabetes. Broader study findings: TCRB CDR3s were moderately but significantly shorter in Type 1 diabetes patients in all four CD4+ subsets.

Expressed TCRB transcripts got sequenced, as all isolated RNA was reverse transcribed. The method was immunoSEQ multiplex PCR; TCRdb's version includes in-frame clones alone and lacks a portion of them. The repertoire consists of approximately 360,000 clones, with roughly 12% occurring once and the leading ten covering 0.0085% to 0.012%. No antigen has been identified for these receptors. Sequencing was done on a sample of naive CD4+ T cells from blood. The receptors originated from a woman younger than 30 with type 1 diabetes.

The V call is TRBV4-1, the J call TRBJ1-4, with D unclear. V lost 1 base to trimming and J lost 5 bases, with 14 bases between them. The CDR3 loop spans 16 amino acids. The germline V gene has CDR1 MGHRA and CDR2 YSYEKL. The CDR3 nucleotides are TGCGCCAGCAGCCAAGTTCATCCGGGGTTGAATGAAAAACTGTTTTTT. Its translation: CASSQVHPGLNEKLFF.

About this clone itself: The same CDR3 is also encoded by other DNA sequences in this sample. The V and J genes are TRBV20-1 and TRBJ2-5; D is undetermined. Trimming took 6 bases from V and 5 from J, leaving 7 bases between them. Per the germline V gene, CDR1 is DFQATT and CDR2 is SNEGSKA (reference sequence). This CDR3 is 10 amino acids long. CDR3 bases: TGCAGTGCCCCCGAGGAGACCCAGTACTTC. This encodes CSAPEETQYF.

This clone was observed a handful of times. The chain employs TRBV6-5 and TRBJ1-4; TRBD1 matches at 8 bases. This CDR3 is 16 amino acids long. V was pared by 1 base and J by 8 bases, with 9 bases of the junction left unmatched. Germline V lookup: CDR1 MNHEY, CDR2 SVGAGI. CDR3 protein: CASSYLTGQGYEKLFF. The CDR3 coding sequence is TGTGCCAGCAGTTACTTGACCGGACAGGGCTACGAAAAACTGTTTTTT.

This sequence joins TRBV7-2 and TRBJ2-1; 14 bases are a match to TRBD2. From germline, CDR1 is SGHTA and CDR2 FQGNSA. The V segment lost 2 bases and the J segment 5 bases; nucleotides outside the gene matches: 8. The CDR3 consists of 18 residues. CDR3 protein: CASSLIGTSGRVHNEQFF. In DNA, the CDR3 is TGTGCCAGCAGCTTAATCGGGACTAGCGGGAGAGTACACAATGAGCAGTTCTTC.

There are a few counts of this clone. The CDR3 region is CASSLVVAGANVLTF. CDR3 DNA: TGCGCCAGCAGCTTGGTCGTAGCTGGGGCCAACGTCCTGACTTTC. The chain joins TRBV5-1 to TRBJ2-6; D gene ambiguous. This CDR3 has 15 amino acids. Germline assignment: CDR1 SGHRS and CDR2 YFSETQ. With 0 bases removed from V and 2 bases from J, the gap between germline ends came to 6 bases.

The J gene is TRBJ2-1, the V gene TRBV7-9; possible D gene TRBD2, 6 bases. This CDR3 has 14 amino acids. Germline V CDR1 and CDR2: SEHNR, FQNEAQ (reference sequence). Trimming removed 1 base from V and 6 bases from J, with 10 bases in between. The CDR3 DNA reads TGTGCCAGCAGCTTAGGGAGGGCGGTCAATGAGCAGTTCTTC. Amino acid sequence: CASSLGRAVNEQFF.

The chain recombines TRBV18 with TRBJ2-1; 11 bases align to TRBD1. The length of the CDR3 is 15 residues. CDR1 KGHSH and CDR2 LQKENI come from the germline V gene. J gave up 5 bases and V 6 bases, and 6 bases lay outside the gene matches. The CDR3 loop is CASSPRDRGDNEQFF. The CDR3, as DNA: TGTGCCAGCTCCCCCCGGGACAGGGGGGACAATGAGCAGTTCTTC.

With regard to this clone: The sample carries other DNA sequences with the same CDR3. The chain couples TRBV6-5 to TRBJ2-3; 10 bases match TRBD1. From germline, CDR1 is MNHEY and CDR2 SVGAGI. The CDR3 has 14 residues. Trimming cost V 2 bases and J 4 bases; bases outside gene matches: 0. The CDR3, as DNA: TGTGCCAGCAGTTACGGGACAGGGGCAGATACGCAGTATTTT. Translated, it gives CASSYGTGADTQYF.

The table lists this clone with a few counts. This rearrangement joins TRBV10-3 to TRBJ2-1, with 7 bases fitting TRBD1. The CDR3 is 14 residues long. The germline V gene has CDR1 ENHRY and CDR2 SYGVKD. The J segment lost 8 bases and the V segment lost 7 bases, leaving 11 bases of the junction unmatched. As DNA, the CDR3 is TGTGCCATCACCTCGGACAGGTCGGCGGATGAGCAGTTCTTC. Protein product: CAITSDRSADEQFF.

The genes are TRBV6-5 and TRBJ1-1; D might be TRBD1 (5 bases). V was pared by 2 bases and J by 4 bases, with 14 bases between. The length of the CDR3 is 15 residues. CDR1 and CDR2 (germline): MNHEY, SVGAGI. CDR3 residues: CASSYDGGSVTEAFF. The CDR3, as DNA: TGTGCCAGCAGTTACGACGGGGGGTCAGTCACTGAAGCTTTCTTT.

This chain joins TRBV5-4 and TRBJ2-5; 7 bases map to TRBD2. V shed 4 bases and J 3 bases; nucleotides not matched to a gene: 9. The CDR3 is 15 residues long. The germline V gene encodes CDR1 SGHNT and CDR2 YYREEE (reference sequence). CDR3 in DNA: TGTGCCAGCAGCAGATCGGGCCTAGCGGAAGAGACCCAGTACTTC. Amino acid sequence: CASSRSGLAEETQYF.

The chain couples TRBV27 to TRBJ2-7; 8 bases map to TRBD1. This CDR3 spans 14 amino acids. Unmatched junction bases numbered 6, after V lost 6 bases and J lost 2 bases. Germline CDR1 MNHEY, CDR2 SMNVEV (reference sequence). The chain's CDR3 is CASSPRTGTYEQYF. CDR3 sequence (DNA): TGTGCCAGCAGCCCGCGGACAGGGACCTACGAGCAGTACTTC.

This clone was seen once. The chain carries TRBV5-1 and TRBJ2-3; 8 positions match TRBD1. CDR1 SGHRS and CDR2 YFSETQ come from the germline V gene. V dropped 4 bases and J dropped 2; count of bases not matched to a gene: 6. The CDR3 has 15 residues. The DNA for the CDR3 is TGCGCCAGCAGCGCAAGGACAGGGCCCACAGATACGCAGTATTTT. Translated: CASSARTGPTDTQYF.

A few counts support this clone. This chain uses TRBV28 with TRBJ2-1, with D possibly matching TRBD1 (7 bases). V gave up 6 bases and J gave up 2 bases, with 14 bases separating them. CDR1 and CDR2 (germline): MDHEN, SYDVKM. This CDR3 comprises 15 residues. The CDR3, as DNA: TGTGCCAGCAGCCCCGCGGGACAGCCCTACAATGAGCAGTTCTTC. It translates to CASSPAGQPYNEQFF.